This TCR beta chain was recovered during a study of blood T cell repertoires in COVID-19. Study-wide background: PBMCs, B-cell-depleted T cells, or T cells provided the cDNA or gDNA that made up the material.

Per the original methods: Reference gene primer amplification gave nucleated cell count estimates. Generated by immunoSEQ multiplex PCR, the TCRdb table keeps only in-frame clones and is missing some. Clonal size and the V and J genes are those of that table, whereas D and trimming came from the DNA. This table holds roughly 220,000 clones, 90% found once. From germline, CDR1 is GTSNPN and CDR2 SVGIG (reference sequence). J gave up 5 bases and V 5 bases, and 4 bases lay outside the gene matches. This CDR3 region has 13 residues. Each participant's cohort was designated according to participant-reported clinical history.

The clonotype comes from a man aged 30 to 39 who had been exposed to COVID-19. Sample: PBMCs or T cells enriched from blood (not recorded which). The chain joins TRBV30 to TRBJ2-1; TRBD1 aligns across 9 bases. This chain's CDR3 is CAWLQGAHNEQFF. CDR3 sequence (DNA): TGTGCCTGGTTACAGGGGGCTCACAATGAGCAGTTCTTC. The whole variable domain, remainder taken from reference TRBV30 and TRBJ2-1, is SQTIHQWPATLVQPVGSPLSLECTVEGTSNPNLYWYRQAAGRGLQLLFYSVGIGQISSEVPQNLSASRPQDRQFILSSKKLLLSDSGFYLCAWLQGAHNEQFFGPGTRLTVL.